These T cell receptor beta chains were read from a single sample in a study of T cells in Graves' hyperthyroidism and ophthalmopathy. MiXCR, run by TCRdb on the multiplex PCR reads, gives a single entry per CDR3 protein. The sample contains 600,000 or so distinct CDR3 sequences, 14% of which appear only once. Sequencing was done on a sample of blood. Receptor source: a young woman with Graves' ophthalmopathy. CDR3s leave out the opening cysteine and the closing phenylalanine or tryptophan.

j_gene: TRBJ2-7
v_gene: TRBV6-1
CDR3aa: ASRRGQGAYEQY

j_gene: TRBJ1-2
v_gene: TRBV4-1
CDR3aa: ASSRPVTGVYGYT

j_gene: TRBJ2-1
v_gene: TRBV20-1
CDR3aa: SARRAGVVDNEQF

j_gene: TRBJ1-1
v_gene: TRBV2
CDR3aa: ASTLQGFDTEAF

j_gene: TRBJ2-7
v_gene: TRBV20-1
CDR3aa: SAIGGGLYEQY

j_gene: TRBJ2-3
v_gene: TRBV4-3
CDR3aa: ASSQDRTSLGTDTQY

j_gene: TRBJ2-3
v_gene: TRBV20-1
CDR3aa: SATGTDNTDTQY

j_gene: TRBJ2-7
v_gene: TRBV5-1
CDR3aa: ASSLDQATYEQY

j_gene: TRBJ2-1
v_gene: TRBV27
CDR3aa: ASSLVGTSGDNEQF

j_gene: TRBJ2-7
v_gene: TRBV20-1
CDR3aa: GARSSNPSGSYEQY

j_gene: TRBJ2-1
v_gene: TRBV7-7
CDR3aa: ASSPRQGYEQF

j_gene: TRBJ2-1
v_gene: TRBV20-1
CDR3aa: SAPSTGSPVYNEQF

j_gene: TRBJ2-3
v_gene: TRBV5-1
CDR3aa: ASSPRTGLTDTQY

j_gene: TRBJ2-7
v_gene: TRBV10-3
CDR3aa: AISEDSYEQY

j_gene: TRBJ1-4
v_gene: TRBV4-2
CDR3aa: ASSQDRAGGREKLF

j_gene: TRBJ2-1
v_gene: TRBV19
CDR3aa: ASSKGSGREPYNEQF

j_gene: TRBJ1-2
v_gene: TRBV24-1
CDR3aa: ASSDEAQTGGASYGYT

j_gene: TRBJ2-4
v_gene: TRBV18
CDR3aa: ASSPPLWLAKNIQY

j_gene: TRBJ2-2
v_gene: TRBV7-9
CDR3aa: ASSSIQGADTGELF

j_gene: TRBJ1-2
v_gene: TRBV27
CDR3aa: ASSSQPRQDHYGYT

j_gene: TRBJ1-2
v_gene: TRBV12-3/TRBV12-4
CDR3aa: ASRTFIWGRGGYT

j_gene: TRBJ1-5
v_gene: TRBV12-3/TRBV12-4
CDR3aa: ASRETGWENQPQH

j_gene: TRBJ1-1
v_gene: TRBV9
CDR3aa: ASSGQGILNTEAF

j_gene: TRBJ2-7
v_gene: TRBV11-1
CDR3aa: ASSITSGRINEQY

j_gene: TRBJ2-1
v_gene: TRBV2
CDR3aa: ASSDGGQYNEQF

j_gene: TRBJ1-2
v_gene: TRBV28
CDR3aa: ASSLGGQTYGYT

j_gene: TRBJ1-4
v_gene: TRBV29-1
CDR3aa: SVESGGKLF

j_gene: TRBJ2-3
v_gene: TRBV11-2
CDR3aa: ASSLIQGRTDTQY

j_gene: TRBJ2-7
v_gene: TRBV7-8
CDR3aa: ASSLKASGNEQY

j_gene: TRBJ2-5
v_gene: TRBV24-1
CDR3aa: ATSDPTGLTQY

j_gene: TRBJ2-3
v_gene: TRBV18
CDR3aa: ASSPVRTPAFGDTQY

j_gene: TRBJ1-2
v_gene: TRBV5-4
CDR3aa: ASSTDLYGYT

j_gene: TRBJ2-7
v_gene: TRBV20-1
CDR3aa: SARRAGSTQQGEQY

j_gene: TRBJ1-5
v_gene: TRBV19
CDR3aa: ASARTGGDQPQH

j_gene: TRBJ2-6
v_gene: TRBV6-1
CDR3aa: ATGTGGSGANVLT

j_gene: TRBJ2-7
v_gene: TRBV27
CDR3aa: ASTLTWGQVESEQY